The rows below give T cell receptor beta chains drawn from one sample of a study of spatial heterogeneity in lung cancer. In TCRdb, the 5' RACE reads were re-called with MiXCR into one record per CDR3 protein. This sample yields some 15,000 distinct CDR3 sequences, of which roughly 7.3% are seen a single time; approximately 10% belongs to the top ten. Sequencing used lung tumor tissue, obtained at surgery. The receptors were gathered from a male donor with early-stage non-small cell lung cancer. Both conserved end residues are part of each CDR3.

TRBV29-1	CSVGSRSLPGELFF
TRBV7-4	CASQSGGDWMETQYF
TRBV7-2	CASSLWQGDVTQYF
TRBV4-3	CASSQHGQEEETQYF
TRBV15	CATSRDRRANYGYTF
TRBV18	CASSPGTEQETQYF
TRBV3-1	CASSQGGRGYTF
TRBV7-8	CASSLVGQNYEQYF
TRBV12-3/TRBV12-4	CASSLTGGDGYTF
TRBV3-1	CASSQNRKNTEAFF
TRBV2	CASSLQGGTYGYTF
TRBV4-1	CASSQVPDRTYEQYF
TRBV20-1	CSAMTSGREETQYF
TRBV7-2	CASSFAGTSFNEQFF
TRBV20-1	CSARLTGRGNIQYF
TRBV12-5	CASGRTGGAVQPQHF
TRBV20-1	CSANPSGLLVEQYF
TRBV5-1	CASSLASGGRTF
TRBV12-3/TRBV12-4	CASTPRDVGYTF
TRBV12-3/TRBV12-4	CASSFSRAKNIQYF
TRBV10-3	CAISESSQGWETQYF
TRBV6-1	CASSGPNQETQYF